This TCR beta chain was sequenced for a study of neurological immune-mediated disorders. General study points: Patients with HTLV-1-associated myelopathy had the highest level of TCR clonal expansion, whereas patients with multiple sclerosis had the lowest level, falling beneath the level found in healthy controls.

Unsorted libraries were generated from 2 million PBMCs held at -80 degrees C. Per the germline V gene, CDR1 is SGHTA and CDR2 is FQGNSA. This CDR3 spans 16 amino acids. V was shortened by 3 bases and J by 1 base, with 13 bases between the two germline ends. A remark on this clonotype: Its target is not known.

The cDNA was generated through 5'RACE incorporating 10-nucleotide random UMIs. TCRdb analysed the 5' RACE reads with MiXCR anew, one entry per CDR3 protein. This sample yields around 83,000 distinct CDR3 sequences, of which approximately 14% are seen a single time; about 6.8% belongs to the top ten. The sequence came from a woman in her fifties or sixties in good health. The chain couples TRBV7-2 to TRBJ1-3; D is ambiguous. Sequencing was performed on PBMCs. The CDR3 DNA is TGTGCCAGCAGCTTGGATAAAACGCCATCTGGAAACACCATATATTTT. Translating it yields CASSLDKTPSGNTIYF. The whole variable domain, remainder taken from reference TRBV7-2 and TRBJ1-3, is GAGVSQSPSNKVTEKGKDVELRCDPISGHTALYWYRQSLGQGLEFLIYFQGNSAPDKSGLPSDRFSAERTGGSVSTLTIQRTQQEDSAVYLCASSLDKTPSGNTIYFGEGSWLTVV.